These 2 T cell receptor beta chains were all obtained from the same sample, sequenced in a study of T cells in Graves' hyperthyroidism and ophthalmopathy. Amplification of TCR beta CDR3 regions was performed using RNA transcripts as template. Carried out on the TCR CDR3, a first-round RT-PCR used the HTBI primer set. TCRdb reprocessed the multiplex PCR reads via MiXCR and lists one record per CDR3 protein. This table holds over 200,000 distinct CDR3 sequences, around 19% found once. Sequencing was carried out using blood. All receptors come from a middle-aged man with Graves' hyperthyroidism.

As concerns this clonotype: The junction departs from germline at one end; a sequencing error may be responsible. This chain connects TRBV27 to TRBJ2-2, with D maybe TRBD2 (5 bases). Germline values: CDR1 MNHEY, CDR2 SMNVEV (reference sequence). The CDR3 runs 13 residues. CDR3 in amino acids: CASSPAGPGKLFF. CDR3 DNA sequence: TGTGCCAGCAGTCCAGCTGGGCCCGGGAAGCTGTTTTTT.

This clonotype was counted at least ten times. The chain has TRBV18 and TRBJ2-1; D remains unclear. V lost 5 bases to trimming and J lost 6 bases, with 11 bases between them. The CDR3 consists of 13 residues. CDR1 is KGHSH and CDR2 is LQKENI in the germline V gene. DNA of the CDR3: TGTGCCAGCTCATACGACTGGGGCAATGAGCAGTTCTTC. This sequence encodes CASSYDWGNEQFF.